This T cell receptor (beta chain) was documented in a study of response to subunit inactivated influenza vaccine. V lost 6 bases to trimming and J lost 4 bases, with 12 bases between them. This CDR3 contains 13 residues. MiXCR was run by TCRdb on the RT-PCR reads, yielding one entry per CDR3 protein. This table has just under 550,000 distinct CDR3 sequences, roughly 25% appearing once. These same data were also listed under a study on T cells expressing NK-cell markers. This second report adds: The cDNA for TCR beta came from 5'RACE template switching with UMIs. In several experiments, an anti-gamma-delta TCR antibody restricted sorting to alpha-beta TCR T cells.

The chain uses TRBV12-3 or TRBV12-4 and TRBJ2-5; a possible D gene is TRBD2 (5 bases). The specimen comprised CD4+ T cells sorted from PBMCs, sampled 11 to 12 days after vaccination. This clonotype was obtained from a man aged 50-60 years who received an inactivated influenza vaccine. CDR3 nucleotides: TGTGCCAGCAGGGAACTAGTCGGAGAGACCCAGTACTTC. Its protein is CASRELVGETQYF.